What follows are 21 T cell receptor beta chains derived from one specimen sequenced in a study of CD8+CD57+ T cells in acquired aplastic anemia. For CDR3 and TCR beta VDJ profiling, genomic DNA was the template used. TCRdb used MiXCR to reprocess the reads, holding one entry per CDR3 protein. The sample contains around 200,000 distinct CDR3 sequences, under 65% of which appear only once. Sequenced sample: sorted CD4+, CD8+, or CD8+CD57+ T cells (not recorded which) from PBMCs. The receptors come from a human donor in good health.

The gene calls are TRBV7-6 and TRBJ2-7; 7 bases are a match to TRBD2. The trim removed 8 bases at V and 0 bases at J, leaving 4 bases unmatched. The CDR3 extends over 13 amino acids. Germline V gene data show CDR1 as SGHVS and CDR2 as FNYEAQ. CDR3 nucleotides: TGTGCCAGCGGTACGGGAGGCTCCTACGAGCAGTACTTC. Residues: CASGTGGSYEQYF.

This clonotype was recorded at least ten times. The chain uses TRBV20-1 and TRBJ2-2, with a weak D call TRBD2 (5 bases). V was trimmed by 3 bases and J by 1 base, leaving 15 bases between them. Germline V gives CDR1 DFQATT, CDR2 SNEGSKA (reference sequence). The CDR3 contains 16 residues. In DNA form, the CDR3 reads TGCAGTGCTAGGGAGGACCGATCGGGGAACACCGGGGAGCTGTTTTTT. Translating it yields CSAREDRSGNTGELFF.

In its sample, this clonotype was seen a few times. The chain recombines TRBV15 with TRBJ2-3, with D maybe TRBD2 (6 bases). V dropped 2 bases and J dropped 0 bases, with 15 bases sitting between them. Germline CDR1 and CDR2: LNHNV and YYDKDF (reference sequence). The CDR3 extends over 17 amino acids. The CDR3 DNA sequence: TGTGCCACCAGCAGATTGAGTAGCGGAACTAGCACAGATACGCAGTATTTT. Protein: CATSRLSSGTSTDTQYF.

With respect to this clonotype: A junction end diverges from the germline sequence, so it may reflect a read error. CDR3 region: CASSHTSGRSTQHF. The CDR3 DNA is TGCGCCAGCAGCCACACTAGCGGGAGATCAACCCAGCATTTT. The chain couples TRBV7-9 to TRBJ1-5; no definite D call. In germline, CDR1 is SEHNR, CDR2 FQNEAQ (reference sequence). The CDR3 length is 14 residues.

This clonotype has a count of ten or more. The chain links TRBV5-1 to TRBJ2-7; D call uncertain. Germline CDR1 reads SGHRS; CDR2 reads YFSETQ. V was pared by 4 bases and J by 3 bases, with 8 bases between. The CDR3 totals 12 residues. The CDR3 spells CASSLYSYEQYF. The CDR3 DNA is TGCGCCAGCAGCCTCTACAGCTACGAGCAGTACTTC.

At least ten counts were recorded for this clonotype. This chain connects TRBV2 to TRBJ1-1; D is uncertain. CDR3 length: 14 amino acids. Deletions cut 5 bases from V and 7 bases from J, with 17 bases between. The V gene's germline CDR1 is SNHLY and CDR2 FYNNEI. Here the CDR3 reads CASSPGALTGEAFF. CDR3 coding DNA: TGTGCCAGCAGTCCAGGCGCCCTAACGGGTGAAGCTTTCTTT.

Remarks on this clonotype: Because the CDR3's place on the DNA is in doubt, the DNA is left out and the CDR3 is given as listed by TCRdb. The rearrangement joins TRBV29-1 to TRBJ1-2; TRBD1, as called in the table, went unchecked against the DNA. The CDR3 spans 24 residues, counting both ends. Germline CDR1 SQVTM, CDR2 ANQGSEA. CDR3 loop: CSVEDSAVYLCASSPEGGAAGYTF.

To note about this clonotype: A much larger clone lies a single base off, so this may be a read error. V gene TRBV6-2 or TRBV6-3 combines with J gene TRBJ2-1; the D gene could be TRBD1 or TRBD2 (5 bases each). Germline-derived CDR1 and CDR2 are MNHEY and SVGEGT. V lost 2 bases and J lost 3, with 8 bases in between. The CDR3 loop spans 14 amino acids. The CDR3 DNA is TGTGCCAGCAGTTACACGGGGCTCTACAATGAGCAGTTCTTC. Encoded protein: CASSYTGLYNEQFF.

The CDR3 DNA reads as TGTGCCAGCAGTGCTAGGGACTTCGAGGGGGGGCTTTTCGACGAGCAGTACTTC. This sequence encodes CASSARDFEGGLFDEQYF. The chain employs TRBV25-1 and TRBJ2-7; D might be TRBD2 (7 bases). With 4 bases removed from V and 5 bases from J, the gap between germline ends came to 27 bases. The CDR3 totals 18 residues. From germline, CDR1 is MGHDK and CDR2 SYGVNS.

The genes are TRBV7-9 and TRBJ2-7; 7 bases are shared with TRBD1. Germline CDR1 reads SEHNR; CDR2 reads FQNEAQ (reference sequence). The trim removed 5 bases at V and 0 bases at J, leaving 13 bases unmatched. This CDR3 is 17 amino acids long. The CDR3 protein is CASSAPPGQQISYEQYF. The CDR3 nucleotides are TGTGCCAGCAGCGCGCCGCCGGGACAGCAGATCTCCTACGAGCAGTACTTC.

The V gene is TRBV7-4, the J gene TRBJ1-1, with D possibly matching TRBD1 (5 bases). V dropped 1 base and J dropped 5 bases, with 11 bases sitting between them. The CDR3 has 14 residues. Germline V gives CDR1 SGHVT, CDR2 SQSDAQ. The CDR3 sequence is CASSLEAGRTEAFF. The CDR3 region has the DNA TGTGCCAGCAGCTTAGAGGCAGGGCGGACTGAAGCTTTCTTT.

This rearrangement joins TRBV5-5 to TRBJ2-7, with 9 positions matching TRBD2. The V and J ends lost 4 bases and 7 bases, in that order; junction bases with no gene match: 12. Looked up from germline, CDR1 is SGHKS and CDR2 is YYEKEE (reference sequence). The CDR3 runs 15 residues. Here the CDR3 DNA reads TGTGCCAGCAGCCCGATTGCGGGGGGGCCGGGTGAGCAGTACTTC. This sequence encodes CASSPIAGGPGEQYF.

This clonotype showed up many times. V gene TRBV5-8 combines with J gene TRBJ2-1; 11 bases match TRBD2. V lost 2 bases, J lost 0 bases, and 10 bases stayed unmatched. Germline CDR1 is SGHTS and CDR2 is YDEGEE. The CDR3 contains 19 residues. CDR3 residues: CASSLDGTSGAGSYNEQFF. The CDR3 bases are TGTGCCAGCAGCTTAGACGGGACTAGCGGAGCTGGCTCCTACAATGAGCAGTTCTTC.

The rearrangement uses TRBV2 and TRBJ1-6; unclear D gene. Germline assignment: CDR1 SNHLY and CDR2 FYNNEI. V shed 4 bases and J shed 9 bases, with 10 bases lying between them. The CDR3 spans 13 residues. DNA of the CDR3: TGTGCCAGCAGTGTGGAGAAGATTTCACCCCTCCACTTT. Translated, it gives CASSVEKISPLHF.

V and J are TRBV6-6 and TRBJ2-1; no firm D call. The V end was cut by 5 bases, the J end by 5 bases, with 19 bases between. The length of the CDR3 is 16 residues. Germline assignment: CDR1 MNHNY and CDR2 SVGAGI (reference sequence). The CDR3 region is CASSRIVPSKDNEQFF. The CDR3, as DNA: TGTGCCAGCAGTCGAATTGTTCCCTCGAAAGACAATGAGCAGTTCTTC.

The chain employs TRBV20-1 and TRBJ1-1; the D gene is possibly TRBD1 (6 bases). V was clipped by 3 bases and J by 0 bases, with 11 bases between them. The CDR3 sequence is 14 residues long. Germline V lookup: CDR1 DFQATT, CDR2 SNEGSKA (reference sequence). This CDR3 reads CSARAGAMNTEAFF. The CDR3, as DNA: TGCAGTGCTAGGGCAGGGGCTATGAACACTGAAGCTTTCTTT.

A word on this clonotype: An end of the junction does not agree with germline; a read error may underlie this. This chain connects TRBV19 to TRBJ2-3; maybe TRBD1 (6 bases). CDR1 and CDR2 from the germline V gene are LNHDA and SQIVND (reference sequence). This CDR3 region has 15 residues. The DNA of the CDR3 is TGTGCCAGTACGTGGGGGACAAATCCCACAGATACGCAGTACTTT. Its translation is CASTWGTNPTDTQYF.

The chain uses TRBV7-2 and TRBJ2-4; 11 bases match TRBD2. CDR1 and CDR2 from the germline V gene are SGHTA and FQGNSA. V shed 3 bases and J 1 base; nucleotides not matched to a gene: 2. This CDR3 is 16 amino acids long. Here the CDR3 reads CASSFSGGAAKNIQYF. CDR3 nucleotide sequence: TGTGCCAGCAGCTTTAGCGGGGGGGCGGCCAAAAACATTCAGTACTTC.

This chain connects TRBV13 to TRBJ1-3; D perhaps matches TRBD1 (6 bases). The CDR3 is 19 residues long. V lost 6 bases and J lost 0, with 24 bases in between. The germline gives CDR1 PRHDT, CDR2 FYEKMQ (reference sequence). Here the CDR3 DNA reads TGTGCCAGCAGTCAGCTGCTGACGTGGGACACACTCTCTGGAAACACCATATATTTT. Protein product: CASSQLLTWDTLSGNTIYF.

In this sample, this clonotype turned up many times. The chain joins TRBV20-1 to TRBJ2-7; D might be TRBD2 (6 bases). CDR1 DFQATT and CDR2 SNEGSKA come from the germline V gene (reference sequence). This CDR3 contains 13 residues. Trimming removed 4 bases at V and 2 bases at J, with 12 bases between. CDR3 bases: TGCAGTGCTATCCCTACTAGCACCTACGAGCAGTACTTC. Translating gives CSAIPTSTYEQYF.

The count of this clonotype is one. The chain carries TRBV7-9 and TRBJ2-7; 9 bases fit TRBD1. Germline values: CDR1 SEHNR, CDR2 FQNEAQ (reference sequence). CDR3 length: 15 amino acids. The V segment lost 5 bases and the J segment 2 bases; nucleotides outside the gene matches: 7. The CDR3 sequence: CASSPSGTGTYEQYF. CDR3 bases: TGTGCCAGCAGCCCCTCCGGGACAGGGACCTACGAGCAGTACTTC.